The 30 T cell receptor beta chains below come from one sample, sequenced in a study of OX40 agonist ivuxolimab in advanced cancers. Method: immunoSEQ multiplex PCR; TCRdb's copy keeps in-frame clones and lacks some. The sample has around 56,000 clones, over 65% seen once. The sample in question was CD4+ or CD8+ T cells sorted from blood, obtained in a trial of the OX40 agonist ivuxolimab. The receptors here all came from an adult with an advanced solid tumor such as melanoma, head and neck, liver or kidney cancer.

This clone is large by share. The CDR3 sequence: CASSQEAHAIPTDTQYF. The CDR3 nucleotides are TGCGCCAGCAGCCAAGAAGCCCACGCGATTCCCACAGATACGCAGTATTTT. This chain uses TRBV4-3 with TRBJ2-3, with D unclear. Germline lookup yields CDR1 LGHNA and CDR2 YSLEER. The CDR3 has 17 residues. Trimming shortened V by 0 bases and J by 2 bases, and 15 bases separated the two germline ends.

This clone is medium-sized (0.01 to 0.1%) by share. This rearrangement joins TRBV5-4 to TRBJ1-2; no clear D. Germline V gene data show CDR1 as SGHNT and CDR2 as YYREEE (reference sequence). Trimming left V 2 bases short and J 6 bases short, with 20 bases between. The CDR3 totals 16 residues. In nucleotides, the CDR3 is TGTGCCAGCAGCTTCTTCCCGGGAAAAATAAAGGATGGCTACACCTTC. Translating gives CASSFFPGKIKDGYTF.

This clone has more than one count but fewer than ten. The V gene is TRBV2, the J gene TRBJ1-5; D uncertain. V lost 4 bases and J 3 bases, leaving 10 bases between the germline ends. Germline V gives CDR1 SNHLY, CDR2 FYNNEI. The CDR3 spans 14 residues. The CDR3 reads CASSGSSFNQPQHF. The CDR3 region has the DNA TGTGCCAGCAGTGGCAGTTCGTTCAATCAGCCCCAGCATTTT.

The chain combines TRBV7-9 with TRBJ1-5; D is ambiguous. The length of the CDR3 is 14 residues. Germline CDR1 reads SEHNR; CDR2 reads FQNEAQ (reference sequence). Trimming pared 3 bases from V and 4 bases from J, leaving 10 bases between. The CDR3 is CASSLGSLNQPQHF. CDR3 DNA: TGTGCCAGCAGCTTGGGGTCCCTGAATCAGCCCCAGCATTTT.

The V gene is TRBV30, the J gene TRBJ1-1, with D perhaps matching TRBD1 (6 bases). The ends were cut back, 4 bases at V and 12 bases at J, with 15 bases in the middle. CDR3 size: 11 residues. Germline V CDR1 and CDR2: GTSNPN, SVGIG (reference sequence). Here the CDR3 DNA reads TGTGCCTGGAACCCCGACAGGACAACTTTCTTT. It translates to CAWNPDRTTFF.

The chain recombines TRBV6-5 with TRBJ1-1, with a possible D match to TRBD1 (6 bases). The CDR3 extends over 13 amino acids. The germline CDR1 and CDR2 sequences are MNHEY and SVGAGI. Trimming took 5 bases from V and 7 from J, leaving 14 bases between them. The CDR3 bases are TGTGCCAGCAGTCACAGGGCAGATATTGAAGCTTTCTTT. Its protein product is CASSHRADIEAFF.

The rearrangement uses TRBV7-2 and TRBJ1-2; the match to TRBD1 covers 10 bases. Germline assignment: CDR1 SGHTA and CDR2 FQGNSA. The CDR3 loop spans 15 amino acids. Trimming at V came to 0 bases and at J to 4 bases, leaving 2 bases not matched to a gene. In DNA, the CDR3 is TGTGCCAGCAGCTTAGCGGGACAGGGGACCTATGGCTACACCTTC. Its protein is CASSLAGQGTYGYTF.

This chain connects TRBV6-6 to TRBJ2-3; D remains unclear. The V and J ends lost 6 bases and 3 bases respectively, with 7 bases between them. CDR3 size: 12 residues. CDR1 and CDR2 from the germline V gene are MNHNY and SVGAGI (reference sequence). This CDR3 is CASRWTTDTQYF. The CDR3 nucleotides read TGTGCCAGCAGATGGACGACAGATACGCAGTATTTT.

By proportion, this clone is medium-sized. This chain joins TRBV5-6 and TRBJ2-7, with 7 bases matching TRBD1. Germline CDR1 reads SGHDT; CDR2 reads YYEEEE. V was clipped by 1 base and J by 4 bases; unmatched bases: 5. The CDR3 is 14 amino acids. The CDR3 reads CASSLTGVVYEQYF. As DNA, the CDR3 is TGTGCCAGCAGCTTGACAGGGGTTGTTTACGAGCAGTACTTC.

The count of this clone is one. The chain has TRBV27 and TRBJ2-3, with D possibly TRBD2 on 6 matching bases. Trimming left V 1 base short and J 2 bases short, with 16 bases between. The CDR3 is 17 residues long. Germline V lookup: CDR1 MNHEY, CDR2 SMNVEV (reference sequence). CDR3 region: CASSLFPRRGFTDTQYF. The CDR3 DNA follows: TGTGCCAGCAGTTTATTCCCGCGGAGGGGTTTCACAGATACGCAGTATTTT.

The V and J genes are TRBV30 and TRBJ2-1; TRBD1 agrees at 11 bases. V shed 1 base, J shed 7 bases, and the junction held 6 bases outside the gene matches. This CDR3 comprises 15 residues. In germline, CDR1 is GTSNPN, CDR2 SVGIG (reference sequence). CDR3 nucleotides: TGTGCCTGGAGTGGACCCGGGGACAGGGGGAATGAGCAGTTCTTC. This codes for CAWSGPGDRGNEQFF.

The gene calls are TRBV5-1 and TRBJ2-1; weak D call: TRBD2 (5 bases). The CDR3 is 16 amino acids. The germline gives CDR1 SGHRS, CDR2 YFSETQ. V dropped 2 bases and J dropped 3 bases, with 15 bases sitting between them. The CDR3 region has the DNA TGCGCCAGCAGCTTATACCCTTCGACTAACTACAATGAGCAGTTCTTC. This sequence encodes CASSLYPSTNYNEQFF.

The chain couples TRBV5-4 to TRBJ1-6; D unclear. The CDR3 spans 15 residues. The V end was cut by 2 bases, the J end by 0 bases, with 6 bases between. Germline CDR1 is SGHNT and CDR2 is YYREEE (reference sequence). This chain's CDR3 is CASSLGSSYNSPLHF. The DNA of the CDR3 is TGTGCCAGCAGCTTAGGGAGCTCCTATAATTCACCCCTCCACTTT.

This clone is a singleton in its sample. This chain joins TRBV7-9 and TRBJ1-2; 9 bases match TRBD1. Germline CDR1 reads SEHNR; CDR2 reads FQNEAQ (reference sequence). The CDR3 consists of 15 residues. V dropped 6 bases and J dropped 2; count of bases not matched to a gene: 7. The CDR3 nucleotides read TGTGCCAGCAGATCGGACAGGGGAAGAAACTATGGCTACACCTTC. Its protein is CASRSDRGRNYGYTF.

This chain uses TRBV2 with TRBJ1-5; D may be TRBD1 (5 bases). CDR1 and CDR2 from the germline V gene are SNHLY and FYNNEI. There are 14 residues in the CDR3. The V and J ends lost 4 bases and 6 bases respectively, with 13 bases between them. The DNA of the CDR3 is TGTGCCAGCAGTGCCGAACAGGCCCCTCAGCCCCAGCATTTT. Residues: CASSAEQAPQPQHF.

This clone was seen a single time. The chain is built from TRBV4-1 and TRBJ2-7; tentatively, D is TRBD1 or TRBD2 (5 bases each). Trimming removed 5 bases from V and 3 bases from J, with 14 bases in between. The CDR3 has 14 residues. CDR1 is MGHRA and CDR2 is YSYEKL in the germline V gene. CDR3 loop: CASSGPGTRYEQYF. The CDR3 bases are TGCGCCAGCAGCGGTCCCGGGACCCGCTACGAGCAGTACTTC.

The chain recombines TRBV11-2 with TRBJ1-4, with TRBD1 matching over 8 bases. There are 17 residues in the CDR3. The germline V gene has CDR1 SGHAT and CDR2 FQNNGV. The junction had 11 bases not matched to a gene; V was cut back by 3 bases and J by 5 bases. Written as DNA, the CDR3 is TGTGCCAGCAGCTTTTTCTACAGGGGGGATCCAAATGAAAAACTGTTTTTT. It specifies CASSFFYRGDPNEKLFF.

A single count supports this clone. The chain carries TRBV19 and TRBJ1-2; D gene unclear. V was shortened by 4 bases and J by 4 bases, with 16 bases between the two germline ends. Germline values: CDR1 LNHDA, CDR2 SQIVND (reference sequence). The length of the CDR3 is 15 residues. The DNA of the CDR3 is TGTGCCAGTAGTACATCAAATCGAAAGACCTATGGCTACACCTTC. It codes for CASSTSNRKTYGYTF.

This clone was observed a handful of times. The J gene is TRBJ2-2, the V gene TRBV5-1; 8 bases fit TRBD2. With 0 bases clipped from V and 5 bases from J, the junction kept 6 bases outside the gene matches. The CDR3 runs to 16 residues. Germline V gene sequence: CDR1 SGHRS, CDR2 YFSETQ. In DNA, the CDR3 is TGCGCCAGCAGCTTGGCCAGCGGGAGTCATACCGGGGAGCTGTTTTTT. Residues: CASSLASGSHTGELFF.

The J gene is TRBJ1-1, the V gene TRBV27, with a tentative D call TRBD1 (5 bases). There are 15 residues in the CDR3. CDR1 is MNHEY, CDR2 SMNVEV, per germline (reference sequence). The V and J ends lost 6 bases and 4 bases respectively, with 18 bases between them. In nucleotides, the CDR3 is TGTGCCAGCAGGAGGAGTAGGGGTAGTGGCACTGAAGCTTTCTTT. Amino acids: CASRRSRGSGTEAFF.

This chain uses TRBV28 with TRBJ1-5; 9 nucleotides align to TRBD1. The CDR3 runs to 15 residues. V lost 3 bases, J lost 3 bases, and 3 bases stayed unmatched. Germline CDR1 reads MDHEN; CDR2 reads SYDVKM. The CDR3 bases are TGTGCCAGCAGTTTGACAGGGGGTTCCAATCAGCCCCAGCATTTT. Protein sequence: CASSLTGGSNQPQHF.

The chain is built from TRBV18 and TRBJ2-7; 9 positions match TRBD1. Germline V CDR1 and CDR2: KGHSH, LQKENI. V lost 0 bases, J lost 3 bases, and 0 bases stayed unmatched. The CDR3 contains 14 residues. DNA for the CDR3: TGTGCCAGCTCACCACCGACAGGGGGCTACGAGCAGTACTTC. Amino acids: CASSPPTGGYEQYF.

The chain joins TRBV5-1 to TRBJ2-1; D ambiguous. Germline V gene sequence: CDR1 SGHRS, CDR2 YFSETQ. This CDR3 is built from 16 residues. The V and J ends lost 4 bases and 3 bases respectively, with 17 bases between them. CDR3 bases: TGCGCCAGCAGCCTACCCGTTAGAGGAAACTACAATGAGCAGTTCTTC. Translated: CASSLPVRGNYNEQFF.

The genes are TRBV7-2 and TRBJ2-5; the match to TRBD1 covers 12 bases. Germline V lookup: CDR1 SGHTA, CDR2 FQGNSA. The CDR3 consists of 16 residues. Unmatched junction bases numbered 9, after V lost 4 bases and J lost 6 bases. The CDR3 DNA is TGTGCCAGCAGCTCTTCCGGGACAGGGGGCGAGAAGACCCAGTACTTC. As protein: CASSSSGTGGEKTQYF.

The chain combines TRBV11-3 with TRBJ2-7; D is unresolved. The CDR3 has 11 residues. Per the germline V gene, CDR1 is SGHNT and CDR2 is YENEEA. Trimming pared 6 bases from V and 6 bases from J, leaving 9 bases between. CDR3 sequence (DNA): TGTGCCAGCAGATCTAGAGGCGAGCAGTACTTC. Residues: CASRSRGEQYF. The variable domain in full, completed from reference TRBV11-3 and TRBJ2-7, reads EAGVVQSPRYKIIEKKQPVAFWCNPISGHNTLYWYLQNLGQGPELLIRYENEEAVDDSQLPKDRFSAERLKGVDSTLKIQPAELGDSAVYLCASRSRGEQYFGPGTRLTVT.

The V and J genes are TRBV5-1 and TRBJ1-2, with TRBD1 identical over 9 bases. Germline V gene data show CDR1 as SGHRS and CDR2 as YFSETQ. The CDR3 runs to 14 residues. The trim removed 4 bases at V and 7 bases at J, leaving 8 bases unmatched. For the CDR3, the DNA is TGCGCCAGCAGCCTGGGGACAGGGATGAGTGGCTACACCTTC. It encodes CASSLGTGMSGYTF.

This clone appeared a few times. The V and J genes are TRBV5-6 and TRBJ2-7; D could derive from TRBD1 or TRBD2 (6 bases each). V shed 4 bases and J shed 4 bases, with 12 bases lying between them. CDR1 SGHDT and CDR2 YYEEEE come from the germline V gene. CDR3 length: 13 residues. The CDR3 region has the DNA TGTGCCAGCAGCCCTACAGGGAGGTACGAGCAGTACTTC. It codes for CASSPTGRYEQYF.

This sequence joins TRBV30 and TRBJ1-2; possibly TRBD1 for D (5 bases). This CDR3 is built from 12 residues. Germline values: CDR1 GTSNPN, CDR2 SVGIG (reference sequence). Trimming removed 1 base at V and 2 bases at J, with 5 bases between. The CDR3 here is CAWSGGNYGYTF. CDR3 sequence (DNA): TGTGCCTGGAGTGGGGGGAACTATGGCTACACCTTC.

The V gene is TRBV18, the J gene TRBJ1-5; weak D call: TRBD1 (5 bases). The CDR3 runs 15 residues. Germline V gene sequence: CDR1 KGHSH, CDR2 LQKENI. Trimming shortened V by 3 bases and J by 2 bases, and 11 bases separated the two germline ends. The CDR3 nucleotides are TGTGCCAGCTCACCCCCAGGAGGGGGCAATCAGCCCCAGCATTTT. Its translation is CASSPPGGGNQPQHF.

J is TRBJ1-5 and V is TRBV5-6; 8 positions agree with TRBD1. The V and J ends lost 3 bases and 6 bases, in that order; junction bases with no gene match: 5. Germline values: CDR1 SGHDT, CDR2 YYEEEE. This CDR3 has 14 amino acids. In DNA form, the CDR3 reads TGTGCCAGCAGCTCCTGGACAGGGAGTCAGCCCCAGCATTTT. Residues: CASSSWTGSQPQHF.